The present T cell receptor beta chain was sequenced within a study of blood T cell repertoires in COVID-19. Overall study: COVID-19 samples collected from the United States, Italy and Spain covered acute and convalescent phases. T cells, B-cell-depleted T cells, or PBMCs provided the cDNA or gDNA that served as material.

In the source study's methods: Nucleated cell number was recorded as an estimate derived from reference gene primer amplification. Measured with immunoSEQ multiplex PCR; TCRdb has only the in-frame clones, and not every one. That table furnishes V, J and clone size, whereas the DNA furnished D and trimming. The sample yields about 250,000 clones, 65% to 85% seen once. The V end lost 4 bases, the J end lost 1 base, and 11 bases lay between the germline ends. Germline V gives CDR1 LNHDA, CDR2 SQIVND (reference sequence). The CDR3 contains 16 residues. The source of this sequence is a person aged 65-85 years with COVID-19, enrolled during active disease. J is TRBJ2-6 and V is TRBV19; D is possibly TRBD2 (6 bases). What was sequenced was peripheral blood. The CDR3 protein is CASSRGDWSGANVLTF. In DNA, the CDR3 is TGTGCCAGTAGTAGGGGGGATTGGTCTGGGGCCAACGTCCTGACTTTC.